Listed here is a single TCR beta chain. Its antigen is unidentified. Amplification used 60 Vbeta primers and 13 Jbeta primers. The table came from immunoSEQ multiplex PCR; TCRdb's copy has only in-frame clones and leaves some out. The sample lists approximately 40,000 clones, 80% to 90% occurring once. This sample stems from a study of cytomegalovirus exposure and HLA in healthy donors. Findings of the study overall: According to an earlier analysis, most TCR beta V segments yielded productive rearrangements about 87% or about 30% of the time. In a later analysis, productive TCRs from donors in an Asian-associated ancestry cluster reportedly carried fewer N-insertions than the cohort mean.

Looked up from germline, CDR1 is MNHNY and CDR2 is SVGAGI (reference sequence). CDR3 length: 14 amino acids. V shed 8 bases, J shed 1 base, and the junction held 5 bases outside the gene matches. Sequenced material: PBMCs. The clonotype comes from a middle-aged woman in good health and CMV-seropositive. The chain has TRBV6-6 and TRBJ1-1, with 9 positions matching TRBD1. The CDR3, as DNA: TGTGCCAGCCCCCCGGGACAGGGGAACACTGAAGCTTTCTTT. Protein: CASPPGQGNTEAFF.